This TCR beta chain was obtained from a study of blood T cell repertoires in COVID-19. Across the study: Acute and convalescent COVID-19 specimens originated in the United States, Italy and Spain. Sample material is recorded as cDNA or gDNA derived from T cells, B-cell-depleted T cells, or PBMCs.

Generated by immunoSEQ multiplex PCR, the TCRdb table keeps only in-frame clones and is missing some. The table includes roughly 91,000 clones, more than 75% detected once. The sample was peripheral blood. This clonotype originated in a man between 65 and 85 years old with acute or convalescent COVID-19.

The CDR3: CASSLASSGTLEQYF. CDR3 coding DNA: TGTGCCAGCAGCTTAGCGTCTAGCGGGACCCTTGAGCAGTACTTC. J is TRBJ2-7 and V is TRBV7-2, with 9 bases aligning to TRBD2. Per germline, CDR1 SGHTA and CDR2 FQGNSA. This CDR3 region has 15 residues. V lost 0 bases, J lost 7 bases, and 7 bases stayed unmatched.